These T cell receptor beta chains were read from a single sample in a study of PD-L1 blockade in urothelial cancer. TCRdb keeps only in-frame clones here, not all; method: immunoSEQ multiplex PCR. The sample records more than 60,000 clones, 85% to 90% being singletons. Here the sequenced sample was PBMCs, taken around atezolizumab (anti-PD-L1) treatment. Source of these receptors: a man aged 55 to 70 with urothelial cancer. Each CDR3 is given with its conserved first and last residue. D genes are given only for firm matches.

j_gene,v_gene,d_gene,CDR3aa
TRBJ2-5,TRBV11-2,.,CASSLSGYFRATQYF
TRBJ1-2,TRBV5-4,TRBD1,CASSLYRDRDYGYTF
TRBJ2-1,TRBV6-4,TRBD2,CASSVQSGNGNEQFF
TRBJ2-1,TRBV7-9,.,CASSFNNEQFF
TRBJ2-6,TRBV14,.,CASSHVARPISSGANVLTF
TRBJ1-1,TRBV27,.,CASSPTGVPIGSINTEAFF
TRBJ1-1,TRBV7-3,.,CASSLTLNTEAFF
TRBJ1-1,TRBV7-9,.,CASSLAGTDEGGAFF
TRBJ2-3,TRBV4-3,TRBD1,CASSRAGQGIPDTQYF
TRBJ2-1,TRBV5-1,TRBD2,CASSPSGAYEQFF
TRBJ1-2,TRBV5-4,TRBD1,CASSLRDRNYGYTF
TRBJ2-3,TRBV11-3,.,CASSPRDLTDTQYF
TRBJ2-5,TRBV11-2,TRBD1,CASSLGAGGAGQETQYF
TRBJ1-2,TRBV5-1,.,CASSLATDRTGKNYGYTF
TRBJ2-3,TRBV7-9,.,CASSLDYLLNTDTQYF
TRBJ2-7,TRBV7-3,TRBD2,CASSTWTSGSYEQYF
TRBJ1-4,TRBV30,TRBD1,CAWSRDRDEKLFF
TRBJ2-3,TRBV19,TRBD1,CASRKGQGADTQYF
TRBJ2-7,TRBV25-1,.,CASSEYLGGPYEQYF
TRBJ1-2,TRBV7-2,.,CASSLDRHLYGYTF
TRBJ2-2,TRBV7-3,TRBD2,CASSSRGGSEELFF
TRBJ2-2,TRBV11-2,TRBD2,CASSPFPAGGRRAGELFF
TRBJ1-6,TRBV4-1,.,CASSQETEFSPLHF
TRBJ2-7,TRBV20-1,TRBD2,CSAWTSYEQYF
TRBJ2-7,TRBV7-2,.,CASSLRTTWAGEQYF
TRBJ2-7,TRBV29-1,.,CSVEDVTGEDYEQYF
TRBJ1-2,TRBV28,TRBD1,CASRLRDRAFF
TRBJ1-6,TRBV5-4,.,CASSLTRNRDSPLHF
TRBJ2-1,TRBV10-3,.,CAISTGSTSYNEQFF
TRBJ1-3,TRBV9,.,CASSVDGRSSGNTIYF